This TCR beta chain came from a study of CD8 T cells in ankylosing spondylitis. Germline trimming cut 0 bases from V and 2 bases from J; bases unmatched to any gene: 3. The germline gives CDR1 MNHEY, CDR2 SVGAGI. This CDR3 contains 16 residues. To note about this clonotype: Its antigen remains unknown.

Findings and limits, study-wide: Clones linked to disease, bearing a CD8+ phenotype, were relatively rare in peripheral blood. Seemingly distinctive of ankylosing spondylitis blood was a TCR beta motif formed by eight highly homologous variants.

One entry per CDR3 protein, called by TCRdb with MiXCR from the 5' RACE reads. This table has about 440,000 distinct CDR3 sequences, about 15% appearing once. Sequences were obtained from blood, either unsorted or a sorted T cell fraction (not recorded which). The sequence came from a male donor with ankylosing spondylitis. The genes are TRBV6-5 and TRBJ2-3; TRBD2 matches at 9 bases. CDR3 sequence reads: CASSYSSGGHTDTQYF. CDR3 bases: TGTGCCAGCAGTTACTCCAGCGGGGGGCACACAGATACGCAGTATTTT.